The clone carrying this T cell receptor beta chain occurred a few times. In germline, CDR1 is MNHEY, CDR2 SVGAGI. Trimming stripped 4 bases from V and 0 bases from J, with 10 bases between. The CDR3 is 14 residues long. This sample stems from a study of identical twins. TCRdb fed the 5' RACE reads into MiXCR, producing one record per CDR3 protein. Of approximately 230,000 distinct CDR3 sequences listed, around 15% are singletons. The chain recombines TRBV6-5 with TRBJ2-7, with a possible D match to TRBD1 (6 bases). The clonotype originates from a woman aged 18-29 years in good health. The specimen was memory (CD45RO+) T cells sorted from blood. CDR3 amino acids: CASSSEGGSYEQYF. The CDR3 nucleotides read TGTGCCAGCAGTTCGGAAGGGGGCTCCTACGAGCAGTACTTC.